Below, 30 T cell receptor beta chains from the same sample are listed, as sequenced in a study of cytomegalovirus exposure and HLA in healthy donors. The method was immunoSEQ multiplex PCR; TCRdb's version includes in-frame clones alone and lacks a portion of them. This table holds approximately 150,000 clones, 85% to 90% found once. The sequencing sample was made of PBMCs. All receptors derive from a young man in good health and CMV-seropositive.

The rearrangement joins TRBV7-6 to TRBJ1-1; D perhaps matches TRBD1 (6 bases). Between the trimmed V and J ends, which lost 1 base and 8 bases, there was a span of 8 bases. The CDR3 extends over 12 amino acids. Germline V lookup: CDR1 SGHVS, CDR2 FNYEAQ. CDR3: CASSLGTAEAFF. Here the CDR3 DNA reads TGTGCCAGCAGCTTAGGGACAGCGGAAGCTTTCTTT.

V gene TRBV2 combines with J gene TRBJ2-7; TRBD2 aligns across 7 bases. The CDR3 is 14 residues long. Trimming took 6 bases from V and 2 from J; bases not matched to a gene: 7. CDR1 and CDR2 (germline): SNHLY, FYNNEI. CDR3 region: CASSGGLRTYEQYF. The DNA of the CDR3 is TGTGCCAGCAGCGGGGGACTAAGGACCTACGAGCAGTACTTC.

This clone was recorded only once. The J gene is TRBJ2-7, the V gene TRBV5-4, with D possibly TRBD1 on 6 matching bases. The CDR3 runs 16 residues. The V gene's germline CDR1 is SGHNT and CDR2 YYREEE (reference sequence). Deletions cut 4 bases from V and 6 bases from J, with 23 bases between. CDR3: CASSAPFLGAQAEQYF. The DNA for the CDR3 is TGTGCCAGCAGCGCTCCTTTCTTGGGGGCCCAGGCCGAGCAGTACTTC.

Here the CDR3 DNA reads TGTGCCAGCAGTGTTCTCAGGCCCAAGTATGGCTACACCTTC. Protein product: CASSVLRPKYGYTF. The rearrangement uses TRBV2 and TRBJ1-2, with D uncertain. This CDR3 has 14 residues. The germline gives CDR1 SNHLY, CDR2 FYNNEI. V was trimmed by 4 bases and J by 5 bases, leaving 14 bases between them.

The V gene is TRBV7-9, the J gene TRBJ1-2, with 8 bases identical to TRBD1. V lost 5 bases to trimming and J lost 5 bases; unmatched junction nucleotides: 4. Germline lookup yields CDR1 SEHNR and CDR2 FQNEAQ (reference sequence). CDR3 length: 13 residues. As DNA, the CDR3 is TGTGCCAGCAGCAAGGACAGGGATTATGGCTACACCTTC. The encoded protein is CASSKDRDYGYTF.

The rearrangement joins TRBV28 to TRBJ2-6, with D tentatively TRBD2 (5 bases). The CDR3 is 15 residues long. Trimming removed 6 bases at V and 2 bases at J, with 11 bases between. Germline V lookup: CDR1 MDHEN, CDR2 SYDVKM. The CDR3 sequence is CASSGRGPGANVLTF. Here the CDR3 DNA reads TGTGCCAGCAGCGGACGCGGGCCTGGGGCCAACGTCCTGACTTTC. The whole variable domain, filled in from reference TRBV28 and TRBJ2-6, reads DVKVTQSSRYLVKRTGEKVFLECVQDMDHENMFWYRQDPGLGLRLIYFSYDVKMKEKGDIPEGYSVSREKKERFSLILESASTNQTSMYLCASSGRGPGANVLTFGAGSRLTVL.

The chain is built from TRBV6-1 and TRBJ1-2; D is undetermined. CDR1 and CDR2 (germline): MNHNS, SASEGT. The CDR3 sequence is 13 residues long. V lost 5 bases and J lost 4, with 11 bases in between. The CDR3 sequence: CASSRLQSYGYTF. The DNA for the CDR3 is TGTGCCAGCAGTAGGTTACAGTCCTATGGCTACACCTTC.

The V and J genes are TRBV20-1 and TRBJ2-5; D not certain. V was pared by 0 bases and J by 5 bases, with 4 bases between. The CDR3 is made up of 11 amino acids. Germline lookup yields CDR1 DFQATT and CDR2 SNEGSKA (reference sequence). DNA for the CDR3: TGCAGTGCTAGAGATCAGGAGACCCAGTACTTC. Translating gives CSARDQETQYF.

In its sample, this clone was seen once. The rearrangement uses TRBV7-2 and TRBJ2-3, with unresolved D. V lost 5 bases and J lost 6, with 12 bases in between. This CDR3 spans 13 amino acids. Germline values: CDR1 SGHTA, CDR2 FQGNSA. This CDR3 reads CASSRGLGDTQYF. The CDR3 DNA follows: TGTGCCAGCAGCCGCGGTCTCGGTGATACGCAGTATTTT.

The chain joins TRBV5-5 to TRBJ1-3, with D possibly matching TRBD1 (6 bases). CDR1 SGHKS and CDR2 YYEKEE come from the germline V gene (reference sequence). V lost 0 bases and J 3 bases, leaving 13 bases between the germline ends. This CDR3 contains 16 residues. The CDR3 here is CASSLADSAGGNTIYF. CDR3 DNA: TGTGCCAGCAGCTTGGCGGACAGCGCAGGTGGAAACACCATATATTTT.

V is TRBV7-6 and J is TRBJ1-5, with TRBD1 matching 9 bases. The CDR3 runs to 14 residues. J gave up 6 bases and V 7 bases, and 7 bases lay outside the gene matches. From germline, CDR1 is SGHVS and CDR2 FNYEAQ. The CDR3: CASKTGGMAQPQHF. CDR3 bases: TGTGCCAGCAAGACAGGGGGTATGGCTCAGCCCCAGCATTTT.

The rearrangement links TRBV7-8 to TRBJ1-2; 8 bases are shared with TRBD1. V lost 5 bases to trimming and J lost 2 bases; unmatched junction nucleotides: 13. Germline-derived CDR1 and CDR2 are SGHVS and FQNEAQ. CDR3 size: 17 residues. CDR3 loop: CASSGADRGLLNYGYTF. As DNA, the CDR3 is TGTGCCAGCAGCGGGGCCGACAGGGGCCTGCTAAACTATGGCTACACCTTC. The whole variable domain, filled in from reference TRBV7-8 and TRBJ1-2, reads GAGVSQSPRYKVAKRGQDVALRCDPISGHVSLFWYQQALGQGPEFLTYFQNEAQLDKSGLPSDRFFAERPEGSVSTLKIQRTQQEDSAVYLCASSGADRGLLNYGYTFGSGTRLTVV.

The chain joins TRBV2 to TRBJ1-1; D not resolved. V was trimmed by 5 bases and J by 4 bases, leaving 11 bases between them. The V gene's germline CDR1 is SNHLY and CDR2 FYNNEI. This CDR3 contains 13 residues. The CDR3 region has the DNA TGTGCCAGCAGTACGGAGACGGGCACTGAAGCTTTCTTT. Translation: CASSTETGTEAFF.

The J gene is TRBJ2-1, the V gene TRBV29-1; TRBD1 matches 9 bases. There are 15 residues in the CDR3. Germline lookup yields CDR1 SQVTM and CDR2 ANQGSEA. J gave up 7 bases and V 3 bases, and 10 bases lay outside the gene matches. The DNA of the CDR3 is TGCAGCGTTGACGGGGTACAGGGGGCTCGGAATGAGCAGTTCTTC. It encodes CSVDGVQGARNEQFF.

This clone has a handful of counts. The chain couples TRBV11-2 to TRBJ1-6, with D perhaps matching TRBD1 (6 bases). Trimming took off 0 bases at V and 0 bases at J, with 18 bases between the two ends. The CDR3 runs to 20 residues. In germline, CDR1 is SGHAT, CDR2 FQNNGV. The CDR3 DNA reads TGTGCCAGCAGCTTAGATGGGAGGGACATTGACAGCTCCTATAATTCACCCCTCCACTTT. It codes for CASSLDGRDIDSSYNSPLHF.

The chain links TRBV9 to TRBJ2-5; 13 bases fit TRBD2. V lost 3 bases to trimming and J lost 6 bases; unmatched junction nucleotides: 2. This CDR3 contains 14 residues. Germline V gene sequence: CDR1 SGDLS, CDR2 YYNGEE. The CDR3 DNA sequence: TGTGCCAGCAGCGAGGGACTAGCGGGGAAGACCCAGTACTTC. Amino acid sequence: CASSEGLAGKTQYF.

The chain employs TRBV5-4 and TRBJ2-1; D perhaps matches TRBD2 (5 bases). The V end lost 5 bases, the J end lost 1 base, and 13 bases lay between the germline ends. Germline lookup yields CDR1 SGHNT and CDR2 YYREEE (reference sequence). The CDR3 has 15 residues. The CDR3 nucleotides read TGTGCCAGCAGGCACGGGGTAGGGTCCTACAATGAGCAGTTCTTC. Protein: CASRHGVGSYNEQFF.

The J gene is TRBJ1-5, the V gene TRBV23-1, with a weak D call TRBD1 (5 bases). TRBV23-1 carries the ORF label, with uncertain function. The CDR3 is made up of 14 amino acids. V lost 5 bases and J 4 bases, leaving 12 bases between the germline ends. The DNA for the CDR3 is TGCGCCAGCAGTTTCGACAGCCTAAATCAGCCCCAGCATTTT. This codes for CASSFDSLNQPQHF.

The chain joins TRBV2 to TRBJ1-2, with D possibly being TRBD1 (5 bases). CDR1 and CDR2 from the germline V gene are SNHLY and FYNNEI. Trimming stripped 5 bases from V and 8 bases from J, with 15 bases between. The CDR3 totals 13 residues. CDR3 protein: CASSSRGTWGYTF. CDR3 coding DNA: TGTGCCAGCAGTAGCCGGGGGACTTGGGGCTACACCTTC.

The genes are TRBV11-1 and TRBJ2-7; 7 bases fit TRBD2. Germline V gene sequence: CDR1 SGHAT, CDR2 FQDESV (reference sequence). This CDR3 has 15 amino acids. J gave up 7 bases and V 5 bases, and 14 bases lay outside the gene matches. The CDR3 nucleotides are TGTGCCAGCAGCCCCTCGGGGGGAGGGCCAGGAGAGCAGTACTTC. Its protein is CASSPSGGGPGEQYF.

The genes are TRBV19 and TRBJ2-1, with TRBD1 matching over 7 bases. V lost 3 bases and J lost 4; bases outside the gene matches: 12. The CDR3 runs 17 residues. Germline V gene data show CDR1 as LNHDA and CDR2 as SQIVND (reference sequence). For the CDR3, the DNA is TGTGCCAGTAGTATCCCGTTCCGGGACAGTCCTTACAATGAGCAGTTCTTC. Translating it yields CASSIPFRDSPYNEQFF.

This chain connects TRBV10-3 to TRBJ1-2, with 7 nucleotides matching TRBD1. Germline trimming cut 2 bases from V and 6 bases from J; bases unmatched to any gene: 9. CDR1 ENHRY and CDR2 SYGVKD come from the germline V gene. The CDR3 is 15 residues long. The DNA for the CDR3 is TGTGCCATCAGTGAGCCTACAGGGGTACGCCATGGCTACACCTTC. It translates to CAISEPTGVRHGYTF.

This clone was detected only once. The gene calls are TRBV13 and TRBJ2-7, with D maybe TRBD2 (5 bases). Trimming stripped 1 base from V and 4 bases from J, with 14 bases between. CDR1 and CDR2 (germline): PRHDT, FYEKMQ (reference sequence). The CDR3 spans 15 residues. The chain's CDR3 is CASSLDRGIGYEQYF. The CDR3 DNA reads TGTGCCAGCAGCTTAGATCGGGGTATAGGGTACGAGCAGTACTTC.

The CDR3 is CASSQEQLSLNTEAFF. As DNA, the CDR3 is TGTGCCAGCAGCCAAGAACAGCTCTCTTTAAACACTGAAGCTTTCTTT. V is TRBV4-2 and J is TRBJ1-1; D not certain. CDR1 and CDR2 from the germline V gene are LGHNA and YNFKEQ. CDR3 length equals 16 residues. Trimming pared 0 bases from V and 2 bases from J, leaving 13 bases between.

The chain carries TRBV7-9 and TRBJ1-2, with D possibly being TRBD1 (6 bases). Germline CDR1 SEHNR, CDR2 FQNEAQ (reference sequence). Trimming cost V 5 bases and J 3 bases, with 19 bases left between them. The CDR3 sequence is 16 residues long. CDR3: CASSPLIQGWDYGYTF. The CDR3, as DNA: TGTGCCAGCAGCCCTCTAATACAGGGATGGGACTATGGCTACACCTTC.

V gene TRBV5-1 combines with J gene TRBJ1-1; TRBD1 might be the D (5 bases). CDR3 length: 16 amino acids. The germline CDR1 and CDR2 sequences are SGHRS and YFSETQ. V was clipped by 2 bases and J by 2 bases, with 16 bases between them. The CDR3 DNA follows: TGCGCCAGCAGCTTTACCCCGGGACTATCTAACACTGAAGCTTTCTTT. Its translation is CASSFTPGLSNTEAFF.

This clone appeared many times. The chain has TRBV6-5 and TRBJ1-1, with TRBD1 matching over 9 bases. Germline assignment: CDR1 MNHEY and CDR2 SVGAGI. The CDR3 extends over 13 amino acids. This CDR3 is CVTLGQGRGEAFF. The CDR3 DNA sequence: TGTGTCACCCTGGGACAGGGCAGGGGTGAAGCTTTCTTT.

The chain recombines TRBV14 with TRBJ1-1, with 7 bases identical to TRBD1. CDR1 and CDR2 from the germline V gene are SGHDN and FVKESK. CDR3 length: 15 amino acids. With V trimmed by 0 bases and J by 1 base, 2 bases remained unmatched. Here the CDR3 reads CASSQEDRRNTEAFF. For the CDR3, the DNA is TGTGCCAGCAGCCAAGAGGACAGGAGGAACACTGAAGCTTTCTTT.

The rearrangement links TRBV27 to TRBJ2-1; tentatively, D is TRBD1 (6 bases). Between the trimmed V and J ends, which lost 6 bases and 4 bases, there was a span of 13 bases. The CDR3 totals 14 residues. Per the germline V gene, CDR1 is MNHEY and CDR2 is SMNVEV (reference sequence). The CDR3: CASRQGTGYNEQFF. For the CDR3, the DNA is TGTGCCAGCAGACAGGGTACAGGGTACAATGAGCAGTTCTTC.

The chain couples TRBV5-1 to TRBJ2-7, with TRBD2 matching over 10 bases. CDR1 is SGHRS, CDR2 YFSETQ, per germline. The CDR3 has 15 residues. V shed 0 bases and J 6 bases; nucleotides not matched to a gene: 6. The CDR3 sequence: CASSLDIAGGIEQYF. Written as DNA, the CDR3 is TGCGCCAGCAGCTTGGATATAGCGGGAGGTATCGAGCAGTACTTC.